What follows are 28 T cell receptor beta chains derived from one specimen sequenced in a study of blood T cell repertoires in COVID-19 (dated by TCRdb to the early 2020s). Receptor amplification or capture employed the immunoSEQ multiplex PCR assay. TCRdb provides this immuneACCESS table in a form limited to in-frame rearrangements. Some clones are lacking; in checked studies, under half of them reflect an unresolved V gene, and why the rest are absent is not known. Within this sample are around 300,000 clones, with approximately 80% of them counted one time only. The ten largest clones represent around 3.7% of the sample. The sample consisted of peripheral blood. The receptors were gathered from a woman between 45 and 65 years old with active or convalescent COVID-19.

V gene TRBV21-1 combines with J gene TRBJ1-1; no check of the table's D call, TRBD1, against the DNA was made. TRBV21-1 is tagged as a pseudogene. The CDR3 loop spans 16 amino acids. CDR3 protein: CASSTPSGGANTEAFF. CDR3 DNA sequence: TGTGCCAGCAGCACCCCGTCAGGGGGCGCGAACACTGAAGCTTTCTTT.

This chain joins TRBV7-6 and TRBJ2-1, with TRBD2 matching over 8 bases. Losses at the gene ends were 1 base for V and 2 bases for J; bases not matched to a gene: 1. This CDR3 region has 15 residues. Germline assignment: CDR1 SGHVS and CDR2 FNYEAQ. CDR3 nucleotides: TGTGCCAGCAGCTTAGGACTAGCGCCCTACAATGAGCAGTTCTTC. It specifies CASSLGLAPYNEQFF.

V and J are TRBV5-4 and TRBJ2-1; TRBD2 agrees at 8 bases. Germline trimming cut 1 base from V and 4 bases from J; bases unmatched to any gene: 7. Germline-derived CDR1 and CDR2 are SGHNT and YYREEE (reference sequence). The CDR3 has 16 amino acids. The CDR3 region has the DNA TGTGCCAGCAGCTTGTCCGGTTTAGCGGGATACAATGAGCAGTTCTTC. Translation gives CASSLSGLAGYNEQFF.

On this clone: This CDR3 fails to terminate in the conserved phenylalanine or tryptophan, so it likely reflects a read error. The DNA is left out, because the CDR3 cannot be placed on it with certainty; the CDR3 is given as TCRdb lists it. The gene calls are TRBV29-1 and TRBJ1-2; the table's D gene call, TRBD1, was not cross checked with the DNA. The CDR3 length is 8 residues, termini included. The V gene's germline CDR1 is SQVTM and CDR2 ANQGSEA. The CDR3 is CSVGAGIL.

This chain links TRBV21-1 with TRBJ2-7; the table's D gene call, TRBD1, was not cross checked with the DNA. TRBV21-1 counts as a pseudogene. This CDR3 spans 17 amino acids. CDR3 in DNA: TGTGCCAGCAGCAAGCCCCTGGGGACAGAGAATACCTACGAGCAGTACTTC. Encoded protein: CASSKPLGTENTYEQYF.

This clone has just one count. The chain links TRBV6-5 to TRBJ2-3; 8 bases map to TRBD1. Germline CDR1 and CDR2: MNHEY and SVGAGI. Trimming took 6 bases from V and 2 from J; bases not matched to a gene: 7. This CDR3 comprises 15 residues. CDR3 loop: CASSTDRAPTDTQYF. CDR3 nucleotides: TGTGCCAGCAGCACGGACAGGGCCCCCACAGATACGCAGTATTTT.

There are a few counts of this clone. The rearrangement uses TRBV12-5 and TRBJ2-1, with TRBD2 matching over 7 bases. The CDR3 is 12 residues long. Germline CDR1 is LGHNT and CDR2 is FRNRAP. CDR3 sequence: CASGGPYNEQFF. The DNA of the CDR3 is TGTGCCTCGGGGGGACCCTACAATGAGCAGTTCTTC.

Worth noting for this clone: This sample also contains other DNA sequences that code for the same CDR3. This chain connects TRBV5-1 to TRBJ2-1; 16 positions match TRBD2. The V and J ends lost 4 bases and 2 bases, in that order; junction bases with no gene match: 3. There are 17 residues in the CDR3. Germline loops: CDR1 SGHRS, CDR2 YFSETQ. The CDR3 DNA follows: TGCGCCAGCAGCAAGGGACTAGCGGGAGGGGCCTACAATGAGCAGTTCTTC. It yields the protein CASSKGLAGGAYNEQFF.

The chain has TRBV5-3 and TRBJ2-7, with TRBD1 matching 8 bases. TRBV5-3 is an open reading frame, and its role is uncertain. The CDR3 has 14 residues. V was pared by 0 bases and J by 5 bases, with 4 bases of the junction left unmatched. CDR3 in DNA: TGTGCCAGAAGCTTGGGGACAGGGTCCAACGAGCAGTACTTC. It codes for CARSLGTGSNEQYF.

This chain uses TRBV7-9 with TRBJ1-5; D not certain. Trimming removed 5 bases from V and 5 bases from J, with 13 bases in between. The CDR3 contains 14 residues. Germline CDR1 and CDR2: SEHNR and FQNEAQ (reference sequence). CDR3 loop: CASSPAGSYQPQHF. The CDR3 DNA follows: TGTGCCAGCAGCCCAGCGGGCTCCTATCAGCCCCAGCATTTT.

The chain carries TRBV5-1 and TRBJ1-4; TRBD1 aligns across 7 bases. This CDR3 spans 14 amino acids. CDR1 and CDR2 from the germline V gene are SGHRS and YFSETQ. The J segment lost 5 bases and the V segment lost 1 base, leaving 2 bases of the junction unmatched. CDR3 DNA: TGCGCCAGCAGCTTGCCAGGGGGGAATGAAAAACTGTTTTTT. Amino acid sequence: CASSLPGGNEKLFF.

This clone appeared a few times. This chain connects TRBV11-3 to TRBJ2-7, with D possibly TRBD1 on 7 matching bases. Trimming removed 5 bases from V and 3 bases from J, with 8 bases in between. The CDR3 runs to 12 residues. Germline V gene sequence: CDR1 SGHNT, CDR2 YENEEA. The CDR3 loop is CASSQGGYEQYF. The CDR3 bases are TGTGCCAGCAGCCAGGGGGGCTACGAGCAGTACTTC. The variable domain in full, with the rest retrieved from reference TRBV11-3 and TRBJ2-7, is EAGVVQSPRYKIIEKKQPVAFWCNPISGHNTLYWYLQNLGQGPELLIRYENEEAVDDSQLPKDRFSAERLKGVDSTLKIQPAELGDSAVYLCASSQGGYEQYFGPGTRLTVT.

This clone was observed a few times. CDR3 sequence: CASSWTIGNSYEQYF. CDR3 nucleotides: TGCGCCAGCAGCTGGACTATCGGGAACTCCTACGAGCAGTACTTC. The chain carries TRBV5-1 and TRBJ2-7; D possibly corresponds to TRBD2 (6 bases). The germline V gene has CDR1 SGHRS and CDR2 YFSETQ. This CDR3 region has 15 residues. The V end was cut by 3 bases, the J end by 0 bases, with 13 bases between.

The CDR3 DNA is TGCGCCAGCAGTGGAGGGAGTTATAATTCACCCCTCCACTTT. Translated, it gives CASSGGSYNSPLHF. The chain carries TRBV10-2 and TRBJ1-6; D not resolved. CDR1 WSHSY and CDR2 SAAADI come from the germline V gene. V was trimmed by 4 bases and J by 4 bases, leaving 8 bases between them. The CDR3 runs 14 residues.

The gene calls are TRBV7-9 and TRBJ2-3, with TRBD2 matching 7 bases. This CDR3 contains 16 residues. Germline V gene sequence: CDR1 SEHNR, CDR2 FQNEAQ (reference sequence). V lost 2 bases to trimming and J lost 5 bases; unmatched junction nucleotides: 10. CDR3 bases: TGTGCCAGCAGCTTATACGTCGGCGGGAGAGAAGATACGCAGTATTTT. It is translated as CASSLYVGGREDTQYF. Drawing the rest from reference TRBV7-9 and TRBJ2-3, the complete variable domain is DTGVSQNPRHKITKRGQNVTFRCDPISEHNRLYWYRQTLGQGPEFLTYFQNEAQLEKSRLLSDRFSAERPKGSFSTLEIQRTEQGDSAMYLCASSLYVGGREDTQYFGPGTRLTVL.

This clone appeared a single time. This chain links TRBV15 with TRBJ1-2; no clear D. Trimming removed 6 bases at V and 2 bases at J, with 10 bases between. The CDR3 length is 13 residues. Germline values: CDR1 LNHNV, CDR2 YYDKDF (reference sequence). The CDR3 sequence: CATRPGSNYGYTF. CDR3 DNA: TGTGCCACCAGGCCCGGGTCGAACTATGGCTACACCTTC.

V and J are TRBV19 and TRBJ1-3; the D is unclear. Trimming removed 4 bases at V and 0 bases at J, with 10 bases between. Germline V gives CDR1 LNHDA, CDR2 SQIVND (reference sequence). The CDR3 spans 15 residues. DNA of the CDR3: TGTGCCAGTAGTACCTTCCGTTTCTCTGGAAACACCATATATTTT. It encodes CASSTFRFSGNTIYF. Complete variable domain (other parts from reference TRBV19 and TRBJ1-3): DGGITQSPKYLFRKEGQNVTLSCEQNLNHDAMYWYRQDPGQGLRLIYYSQIVNDFQKGDIAEGYSVSREKKESFPLTVTSAQKNPTAFYLCASSTFRFSGNTIYFGEGSWLTVV.

The rearrangement links TRBV7-9 to TRBJ1-1; D unresolved. The CDR3 is 15 residues long. Germline loops: CDR1 SEHNR, CDR2 FQNEAQ (reference sequence). V lost 3 bases and J lost 2, with 13 bases in between. The CDR3 sequence: CASSLKSAANTEAFF. Here the CDR3 DNA reads TGTGCCAGCAGCTTGAAGAGTGCGGCAAACACTGAAGCTTTCTTT.

The chain has TRBV5-1 and TRBJ2-1; TRBD2 aligns across 8 bases. In germline, CDR1 is SGHRS, CDR2 YFSETQ. CDR3 size: 16 residues. V shed 5 bases and J 6 bases; nucleotides not matched to a gene: 13. The CDR3 coding sequence is TGCGCCAGCAGGGGGACTAGTGGTAATTGGGGCAATGAGCAGTTCTTC. It translates to CASRGTSGNWGNEQFF.

The gene calls are TRBV5-1 and TRBJ1-1, with D hard to call. In germline, CDR1 is SGHRS, CDR2 YFSETQ. V was trimmed by 3 bases and J by 1 base, leaving 13 bases between them. The CDR3 is made up of 15 amino acids. CDR3 region: CASSSSTPPNTEAFF. Written as DNA, the CDR3 is TGCGCCAGCAGCTCCTCTACTCCTCCGAACACTGAAGCTTTCTTT.

The rearrangement joins TRBV27 to TRBJ2-7; 11 bases fit TRBD1. Per the germline V gene, CDR1 is MNHEY and CDR2 is SMNVEV (reference sequence). Unmatched junction bases numbered 34, after V lost 3 bases and J lost 6 bases. This CDR3 region has 24 residues. The DNA of the CDR3 is TGTGCCAGCAGTTTTTTAGAAGTCGTGCTGGGGGACAGGGGGGTGTTGGACTATTTGCGCGAGCAGTACTTC. This codes for CASSFLEVVLGDRGVLDYLREQYF.

The genes are TRBV2 and TRBJ2-1; 8 bases map to TRBD2. CDR1 and CDR2 (germline): SNHLY, FYNNEI. The CDR3 runs 17 residues. The trim removed 0 bases at V and 4 bases at J, leaving 8 bases unmatched. The CDR3 nucleotides are TGTGCCAGCAGTGAAGCCAACGGGAGGGCCTATTACAATGAGCAGTTCTTC. This translates into CASSEANGRAYYNEQFF.

V is TRBV28 and J is TRBJ1-1; perhaps TRBD1 as D (5 bases). Germline V lookup: CDR1 MDHEN, CDR2 SYDVKM. The CDR3 extends over 14 amino acids. Trimming pared 3 bases from V and 1 base from J, leaving 9 bases between. Written as DNA, the CDR3 is TGTGCCAGCAGTTTCCCAGGGAAGAACACTGAAGCTTTCTTT. Translating gives CASSFPGKNTEAFF.

V and J are TRBV2 and TRBJ1-6; TRBD1 agrees at 9 bases. The J segment lost 7 bases and the V segment lost 10 bases, leaving 11 bases of the junction unmatched. Germline CDR1 is SNHLY and CDR2 is FYNNEI. CDR3 length: 15 amino acids. The DNA for the CDR3 is TGTGCCAAACACTCCCGGGACAGGGCCAATTCACCCCTCCACTTT. Translation: CAKHSRDRANSPLHF.

J is TRBJ2-1 and V is TRBV7-2; 11 bases match TRBD2. Germline CDR1 reads SGHTA; CDR2 reads FQGNSA. The CDR3 runs 16 residues. The V and J ends lost 0 bases and 5 bases, in that order; junction bases with no gene match: 3. Written as DNA, the CDR3 is TGTGCCAGCAGCTTAGCGCTAGCGGGAGGTCACAATGAGCAGTTCTTC. It codes for CASSLALAGGHNEQFF.

The chain couples TRBV29-1 to TRBJ2-5, with 8 bases fitting TRBD1. The CDR3 is 12 amino acids. CDR1 and CDR2 (germline): SQVTM, ANQGSEA. The V gene end was trimmed by 7 bases and the J gene end by 5 bases; junction bases not matched to a gene: 6. In DNA, the CDR3 is TGCAGCGCAGGGGGCCAGGGGGAGACCCAGTACTTC. Translating it yields CSAGGQGETQYF.

V and J are TRBV11-2 and TRBJ2-7, with 12 bases aligning to TRBD2. The CDR3 totals 17 residues. V gave up 2 bases and J gave up 2 bases; unmatched junction bases: 7. Germline V lookup: CDR1 SGHAT, CDR2 FQNNGV. The CDR3 sequence is CASSLTSGRLRTYEQYF. In DNA form, the CDR3 reads TGTGCCAGCAGCTTAACTAGCGGGAGGTTAAGGACCTACGAGCAGTACTTC.

This clone was observed a few times. The chain carries TRBV6-5 and TRBJ1-2, with 8 positions matching TRBD1. The CDR3 covers 12 residues. Trimming took 5 bases from V and 6 from J; bases not matched to a gene: 2. The V gene's germline CDR1 is MNHEY and CDR2 SVGAGI. The CDR3 bases are TGTGCCAGCAGTACAGGGGGTGATGGCTACACCTTC. Its protein is CASSTGGDGYTF.